One and the same sample provided the 9 T cell receptor beta chains below, sequenced in a study of monozygotic twins with cystic fibrosis. Only in-frame clones appear in the TCRdb table, and some are missing; sequencing was by immunoSEQ multiplex PCR. The data show tens of thousands of clones, around nine tenths seen once. Sequenced input: blood. These receptors came from a woman under 40 with cystic fibrosis.

The chain combines TRBV4-3 with TRBJ1-2, with a possible D match to TRBD1 (5 bases). The CDR3 spans 16 residues. Between the trimmed V and J ends, which lost 0 bases and 5 bases, there was a span of 16 bases. In germline, CDR1 is LGHNA, CDR2 YSLEER. The CDR3 DNA sequence: TGCGCCAGCAGCCAAGATAGTGGGGGGTTTTCATATGGCTACACCTTC. The encoded protein is CASSQDSGGFSYGYTF.

The chain links TRBV6-5 to TRBJ2-2; possible D gene TRBD1, 5 bases. The V end was cut by 6 bases, the J end by 9 bases, with 14 bases between. Germline values: CDR1 MNHEY, CDR2 SVGAGI. The CDR3 sequence is 13 residues long. This chain's CDR3 is CASRGQGWRELFF. In DNA form, the CDR3 reads TGTGCCAGCAGAGGCCAGGGTTGGCGGGAGCTGTTTTTT.

The chain couples TRBV5-1 to TRBJ1-1; D is ambiguous. V shed 2 bases and J shed 1 base, with 9 bases lying between them. The CDR3 runs to 14 residues. The germline CDR1 and CDR2 sequences are SGHRS and YFSETQ. The CDR3: CASSFEDRNTEAFF. Written as DNA, the CDR3 is TGCGCCAGCAGCTTTGAGGACCGGAACACTGAAGCTTTCTTT.

This chain joins TRBV28 and TRBJ1-6; 8 positions match TRBD1. Unmatched junction bases numbered 7, after V lost 2 bases and J lost 10 bases. Germline CDR1 and CDR2: MDHEN and SYDVKM. This CDR3 comprises 15 residues. The CDR3 DNA follows: TGTGCCAGCAGTTTAGATGGACAGGGCGGATCACCCCTCCACTTT. Translation gives CASSLDGQGGSPLHF.

The J gene is TRBJ2-7, the V gene TRBV10-2; a weak D match, TRBD2 (6 bases). CDR1 and CDR2 (germline): WSHSY, SAAADI. The ends were cut back, 4 bases at V and 3 bases at J, with 13 bases in the middle. The CDR3 extends over 14 amino acids. The CDR3 bases are TGCGCCAGCAGTGCGTGGGAGGTGAACTACGAGCAGTACTTC. This translates into CASSAWEVNYEQYF.

The gene calls are TRBV4-3 and TRBJ1-4, with D possibly TRBD1 on 5 matching bases. Germline V gene sequence: CDR1 LGHNA, CDR2 YSLEER. There are 13 residues in the CDR3. Between the trimmed V and J ends, which lost 0 bases and 8 bases, there was a span of 7 bases. CDR3 coding DNA: TGCGCCAGCAGCCAAGAGCGGGGGGAAAAACTGTTTTTT. Its protein is CASSQERGEKLFF.

This clone was recorded only once. The gene calls are TRBV2 and TRBJ1-2; D gene ambiguous. The germline V and J ends were trimmed by 5 bases and 4 bases, with 14 bases remaining between them. Germline CDR1 SNHLY, CDR2 FYNNEI. The CDR3 extends over 14 amino acids. CDR3 in amino acids: CASSHGPETYGYTF. CDR3 nucleotide sequence: TGTGCCAGCAGTCACGGCCCTGAGACCTATGGCTACACCTTC.

V usage is TRBV19 and J usage is TRBJ2-7; the D is unclear. Germline V lookup: CDR1 LNHDA, CDR2 SQIVND (reference sequence). The CDR3 contains 13 residues. V was shortened by 3 bases and J by 6 bases, with 12 bases between the two germline ends. CDR3 residues: CASSMAPQGEQYF. CDR3 in DNA: TGTGCCAGTAGTATGGCTCCGCAAGGCGAGCAGTACTTC.

The chain has TRBV11-3 and TRBJ2-2; D gene ambiguous. The CDR3 totals 14 residues. V was trimmed by 4 bases and J by 7 bases, leaving 13 bases between them. Germline lookup yields CDR1 SGHNT and CDR2 YENEEA. CDR3 sequence: CASSSREYRGELFF. CDR3 nucleotide sequence: TGTGCCAGCAGCTCTCGAGAGTATCGCGGGGAGCTGTTTTTT.